This T cell receptor beta chain stems from a study of beta chain features in type 1 diabetes. General observations from the study: Over-representation of high TCR-expressing cells was a possible consequence of cDNA sequencing. A potential influence of HLA type upon TCRB rearrangement remained unresolved herein. Moderate but significant shortening of TCRB CDR3s was recorded in all four CD4+ subsets from Type 1 diabetes patients.

The germline gives CDR1 SGDLS, CDR2 YYNGEE. Trimming took 0 bases from V and 6 from J, leaving 10 bases between them. The CDR3 sequence is 14 residues long. On this clone: Its target is not known.

Of the isolated RNA, all was reverse transcribed, and so the sequenced material was expressed TCRB transcripts. Sequencing was performed with immunoSEQ multiplex PCR; in TCRdb, only in-frame clones are kept and a portion is missing. The sample lists hundreds of thousands of clones; about 14% were seen once. Via the markers CD45RO/CCR7/CD25/CD127/CD95/CD27, stem cell-like memory, regulatory, central memory and naive CD4+ cells were sorted. Each sorted fraction was over 95% pure. Material: naive CD4+ T cells from blood. The clonotype comes from a man between 18 and 29 years old with type 1 diabetes. V usage is TRBV9 and J usage is TRBJ2-1; D not certain. The CDR3 region has the DNA TGTGCCAGCAGCGTAGACCCCCTAGTCAATGAGCAGTTCTTC. Protein: CASSVDPLVNEQFF.